The source of this T cell receptor beta chain is a study of blood T cell repertoires in COVID-19 (TCRdb year 2020). Regarding the study in general: Samples covering the acute and convalescent phases of COVID-19 were provided by collaborators in the United States, Italy and Spain. Samples were obtained from the ongoing ImmuneRACE study (first 160 participants) and from about 1,300 subjects provided by 6 global collaborators. The repertoires were released in a freely available public database intended as a resource for research on the immune response to SARS-CoV-2. Where available, HLA class I and class II types were taken from metadata supplied by the sample provider and were not determined by assay-based typing. The material from the prospective study consisted of cDNA or gDNA derived from T cells, B-cell-depleted T cells, or PBMCs. Sample metadata almost always included a de-identified subject ID, COVID-19 status, age in years and sex. Deeply sampled blood TCRbeta repertoires from subjects exposed to, actively infected with, or recovered from COVID-19 were included in the dataset. Paper-wide results and their limitations: Clinical and demographic metadata were provided uncurated, with the amount varying by source and participant.

For CDR1 and CDR2, the germline V gene lists LGHNA and YSLEER. V and J lose 3 bases and 0 bases, and a span of 15 bases separates them. The CDR3 sequence holds 16 residues, the cysteine and phenylalanine included. Solely the CDR3 DNA is kept, with 48 bases framed from the first base. Collaborating institutions collected whole blood in K2EDTA tubes following their own protocols. For TCRbeta analysis, collaborators shipped samples as frozen whole blood, isolated PBMCs, or DNA extracted from either of those sample types. The immunoSEQ Assay, a bias-controlled multiplex PCR, was used to amplify TCRbeta CDR3 regions from genomic DNA. As for the original processing: Within the assay, amplification of reference gene primers was used to estimate how many nucleated cells each sample contained. Sequence reads were collapsed and filtered to measure the absolute abundance of every unique TCRbeta CDR3 rearrangement. Productive Simpson clonality was computed per sample as the square root of Simpson's diversity index over productive rearrangements. As stored in TCRdb, this immuneACCESS dataset retains in-frame rearrangements with V and J assigned. A fraction of the clones does not appear; measured against another copy, unresolved V genes explain less than half of the discrepancy, and the remainder lacks a known reason. The DNA gave D and trimming, while V, J and clone size come from that table. This sample comprises some 150,000 clones, approximately 81% of them detected only once. The ten biggest clones cover approximately 8.7% of the sample.

As concerns this clone: Its binding antigen is unknown. It has no much larger one-base neighbor in the sample; base qualities were not kept.

The V and J genes are TRBV4-3 and TRBJ2-7, with the D gene not confidently named. This sequence was found in a woman aged 55-70 years with active or convalescent COVID-19. The source material was peripheral blood. This receptor carries the CDR3 CASSQHSGPSSYEQYF. The nucleotide sequence reads as follows: TGCGCCAGCAGCCAGCACAGTGGTCCAAGCTCCTACGAGCAGTACTTC.